Below are 22 T cell receptor beta chains sequenced from a single sample in a study of T cells in narcolepsy. Profiled with immunoSEQ multiplex PCR; TCRdb holds only in-frame clones, not every one. The table has tens of thousands of clones, 50% to 65% seen once; the top ten hold around 10%. Sequenced: memory (CD45RA-) CD4+ T cells from blood. Every receptor here comes from a human donor in good health.

J is TRBJ1-5 and V is TRBV19; D not certain. V lost 6 bases and J 0 bases, leaving 6 bases between the germline ends. Germline V gene lookup returns CDR1 LNHDA and CDR2 SQIVND (reference sequence). The CDR3 length is 13 residues. The DNA of the CDR3 is TGTGCCAGTAGGGAATATAGCAATCAGCCCCAGCATTTT. Encoded protein: CASREYSNQPQHF. The whole variable domain, filled in from reference TRBV19 and TRBJ1-5, reads DGGITQSPKYLFRKEGQNVTLSCEQNLNHDAMYWYRQDPGQGLRLIYYSQIVNDFQKGDIAEGYSVSREKKESFPLTVTSAQKNPTAFYLCASREYSNQPQHFGDGTRLSIL.

The V gene is TRBV6-5, the J gene TRBJ2-1; D gene ambiguous. The germline V and J ends were trimmed by 7 bases and 6 bases, with 13 bases remaining between them. Germline CDR1 is MNHEY and CDR2 is SVGAGI. CDR3 length: 13 amino acids. CDR3 region: CASTPPKVNEQFF. The CDR3 DNA reads as TGTGCCAGCACCCCACCGAAGGTCAATGAGCAGTTCTTC.

The V gene is TRBV5-1, the J gene TRBJ2-3; 9 nucleotides match TRBD2. Trimming removed 3 bases from V and 4 bases from J; junction bases left unmatched: 6. Germline CDR1 SGHRS, CDR2 YFSETQ. CDR3 length equals 15 residues. The CDR3 loop is CASSYSGGGADTQYF. The CDR3 DNA reads TGCGCCAGCAGCTATAGCGGGGGTGGCGCAGATACGCAGTATTTT.

The V and J genes are TRBV13 and TRBJ1-1, with TRBD1 matching over 8 bases. The CDR3 runs to 16 residues. From germline, CDR1 is PRHDT and CDR2 FYEKMQ (reference sequence). Trimming removed 5 bases from V and 4 bases from J; junction bases left unmatched: 12. The CDR3 DNA reads as TGTGCCAGCAGCCTCCCCCCCGGACAGGGAGGCACTGAAGCTTTCTTT. Its protein product is CASSLPPGQGGTEAFF. Looking up the rest from reference TRBV13 and TRBJ1-1 gives the full variable domain: AAGVIQSPRHLIKEKRETATLKCYPIPRHDTVYWYQQGPGQDPQFLISFYEKMQSDKGSIPDRFSAQQFSDYHSELNMSSLELGDSALYFCASSLPPGQGGTEAFFGQGTRLTVV.

This clone was observed a handful of times. J is TRBJ1-3 and V is TRBV28; a possible D gene is TRBD1 (6 bases). This CDR3 is 15 amino acids long. V was pared by 6 bases and J by 5 bases, with 17 bases between. Germline CDR1 and CDR2: MDHEN and SYDVKM. CDR3 in DNA: TGTGCCAGCAGCTCCCTTTTTGGGGGGCGAAACACCATATATTTT. Amino acid sequence: CASSSLFGGRNTIYF.

The chain employs TRBV5-4 and TRBJ1-1; D perhaps matches TRBD1 (5 bases). Germline CDR1 is SGHNT and CDR2 is YYREEE (reference sequence). Trimming shortened V by 0 bases and J by 4 bases, and 13 bases separated the two germline ends. The CDR3 has 15 residues. The CDR3 here is CASSLEGSGLTEAFF. CDR3 DNA: TGTGCCAGCAGCTTGGAAGGGTCGGGGCTCACTGAAGCTTTCTTT. The variable domain in full, completed from reference TRBV5-4 and TRBJ1-1, reads ETGVTQSPTHLIKTRGQQVTLRCSSQSGHNTVSWYQQALGQGPQFIFQYYREEENGRGNFPPRFSGLQFPNYSSELNVNALELDDSALYLCASSLEGSGLTEAFFGQGTRLTVV.

J is TRBJ2-5 and V is TRBV29-1, with a weak D call TRBD1 (7 bases). Trimming pared 7 bases from V and 4 bases from J, leaving 16 bases between. Germline V gives CDR1 SQVTM, CDR2 ANQGSEA. CDR3 length: 13 residues. CDR3 amino acids: CSARQGGTETQYF. CDR3 bases: TGCAGCGCCCGACAGGGAGGTACAGAGACCCAGTACTTC.

This chain uses TRBV2 with TRBJ2-3, with unresolved D. The CDR3 has 15 amino acids. Germline V CDR1 and CDR2: SNHLY, FYNNEI. The V gene lost 0 bases and the J gene lost 0 bases, with 7 bases spanning the gap. The CDR3 DNA follows: TGTGCCAGCAGTGAAGCTGGGTGGAGCACAGATACGCAGTATTTT. This gives the protein CASSEAGWSTDTQYF.

The chain couples TRBV5-6 to TRBJ2-3; no clear D gene. There are 13 residues in the CDR3. CDR1 is SGHDT and CDR2 is YYEEEE in the germline V gene. V lost 2 bases, J lost 6 bases, and 10 bases lay in between. The chain's CDR3 is CASSFTGSDTQYF. The CDR3 DNA reads TGTGCCAGCAGCTTTACCGGTTCGGATACGCAGTATTTT.

This chain connects TRBV29-1 to TRBJ2-1, with D possibly being TRBD2 (5 bases). CDR3 length: 12 residues. Trimming removed 8 bases from V and 7 bases from J, with 15 bases in between. Germline CDR1 is SQVTM and CDR2 is ANQGSEA. CDR3 in DNA: TGCAGCCTTGGCGGGCTGGGAAATGAGCAGTTCTTC. Encoded protein: CSLGGLGNEQFF.

The J gene is TRBJ2-2, the V gene TRBV5-6; D remains unclear. The CDR3 runs 12 residues. CDR1 is SGHDT, CDR2 YYEEEE, per germline. V dropped 6 bases and J dropped 6 bases, with 9 bases sitting between them. CDR3 amino acids: CASMRSSGELFF. CDR3 DNA: TGTGCCAGCATGCGGAGCTCCGGGGAGCTGTTTTTT.

Only one count was recorded for this clone. The chain links TRBV20-1 to TRBJ1-4; D not resolved. This CDR3 is 11 amino acids long. Germline V CDR1 and CDR2: DFQATT, SNEGSKA (reference sequence). V was clipped by 6 bases and J by 8 bases, with 10 bases between them. The CDR3 nucleotides read TGCAGTGCCCGCCTTTCGGAAAAACTGTTTTTT. It yields the protein CSARLSEKLFF.

The gene calls are TRBV19 and TRBJ2-7; D is tentatively TRBD1 or TRBD2 (5 bases each). V dropped 5 bases and J dropped 3 bases, with 14 bases sitting between them. There are 14 residues in the CDR3. Per the germline V gene, CDR1 is LNHDA and CDR2 is SQIVND (reference sequence). CDR3 loop: CASSDRAGGYEQYF. CDR3 in DNA: TGTGCCAGTAGTGACCGAGCTGGGGGCTACGAGCAGTACTTC. The full variable domain, rest sourced from reference TRBV19 and TRBJ2-7, is DGGITQSPKYLFRKEGQNVTLSCEQNLNHDAMYWYRQDPGQGLRLIYYSQIVNDFQKGDIAEGYSVSREKKESFPLTVTSAQKNPTAFYLCASSDRAGGYEQYFGPGTRLTVT.

This clone has at least ten counts. This rearrangement joins TRBV11-3 to TRBJ2-2; TRBD2 matches 8 bases. The CDR3 is 17 residues long. Trimming cost V 5 bases and J 3 bases; bases outside gene matches: 11. Germline loops: CDR1 SGHNT, CDR2 YENEEA. The CDR3 DNA follows: TGTGCCAGCAGCCAGGGCGGGGGGACGCCAGACACCGGGGAGCTGTTTTTT. Its protein product is CASSQGGGTPDTGELFF.

This clone was counted between two and nine times. This chain joins TRBV6-6 and TRBJ2-1; no clear D. Germline-derived CDR1 and CDR2 are MNHNY and SVGAGI (reference sequence). The CDR3 covers 12 residues. V lost 5 bases and J 6 bases, leaving 8 bases between the germline ends. This chain's CDR3 is CASSLLVNEQFF. The CDR3 nucleotides are TGTGCCAGCAGTCTTCTAGTCAATGAGCAGTTCTTC.

This clone was observed a few times. The V call is TRBV6-1, the J call TRBJ2-7; tentatively, D is TRBD2 (6 bases). The CDR3 extends over 14 amino acids. V shed 5 bases and J shed 1 base, with 12 bases lying between them. The germline gives CDR1 MNHNS, CDR2 SASEGT. The CDR3 spells CASSSGVMSYEQYF. CDR3 coding DNA: TGTGCCAGCAGTTCGGGAGTGATGTCCTACGAGCAGTACTTC.

The chain combines TRBV30 with TRBJ2-6; no firm D call. From germline, CDR1 is GTSNPN and CDR2 SVGIG (reference sequence). The length of the CDR3 is 13 residues. The ends were cut back, 4 bases at V and 3 bases at J, with 7 bases in the middle. CDR3 in DNA: TGTGCCTGGATCGGTATTGGGGCCAACGTCCTGACTTTC. Translated, it gives CAWIGIGANVLTF.

The CDR3 DNA reads as TGTGCCAGCAGCCATCTAGCGGGAGCGATTAGTGCAGATACGCAGTATTTT. It specifies CASSHLAGAISADTQYF. V and J are TRBV5-8 and TRBJ2-3; 10 nucleotides line up with TRBD2. The CDR3 has 17 amino acids. Germline V gene lookup returns CDR1 SGHTS and CDR2 YDEGEE. Trimming took 4 bases from V and 4 from J; bases not matched to a gene: 12.

J is TRBJ2-1 and V is TRBV18; 12 nucleotides match TRBD1. Trimming at V came to 4 bases and at J to 0 bases, leaving 10 bases not matched to a gene. Per the germline V gene, CDR1 is KGHSH and CDR2 is LQKENI. This CDR3 has 19 residues. For the CDR3, the DNA is TGTGCCAGCTCACTCCGCCGGGACAGGGGGCGAAGCTCCTACAATGAGCAGTTCTTC. Its translation: CASSLRRDRGRSSYNEQFF. The full variable domain, its missing parts supplied by reference TRBV18 and TRBJ2-1, is NAGVMQNPRHLVRRRGQEARLRCSPMKGHSHVYWYRQLPEEGLKFMVYLQKENIIDESGMPKERFSAEFPKEGPSILRIQQVVRGDSAAYFCASSLRRDRGRSSYNEQFFGPGTRLTVL.

The J gene is TRBJ2-5, the V gene TRBV27; TRBD2 aligns across 12 bases. CDR1 and CDR2 (germline): MNHEY, SMNVEV (reference sequence). V was pared by 8 bases and J by 11 bases, with 12 bases of the junction left unmatched. This CDR3 has 14 amino acids. CDR3 nucleotide sequence: TGTGCCAGCGGAACTAGCGGGAGGTCGCAGGGGCAGTACTTC. It encodes CASGTSGRSQGQYF.

This clone occurred once. This chain uses TRBV5-1 with TRBJ2-7, with 10 bases lining up with TRBD1. The CDR3 runs 17 residues. CDR1 SGHRS and CDR2 YFSETQ come from the germline V gene. V gave up 0 bases and J gave up 4 bases; unmatched junction bases: 10. The CDR3 coding sequence is TGCGCCAGCAGCTTGGATGCTCCGGGACAGGGGTCGTACGAGCAGTACTTC. It encodes CASSLDAPGQGSYEQYF.

This chain uses TRBV5-1 with TRBJ2-7; TRBD2 matches at 11 bases. The CDR3 sequence is 13 residues long. With 4 bases clipped from V and 6 bases from J, the junction kept 3 bases outside the gene matches. Looked up from germline, CDR1 is SGHRS and CDR2 is YFSETQ. CDR3 amino acids: CASSPGLAGEQYF. CDR3 nucleotide sequence: TGCGCCAGCAGCCCCGGACTAGCGGGCGAGCAGTACTTC.